This T cell receptor (beta chain) was captured in a study of tumor-infiltrating lymphocytes in primary liver carcinoma. Trimming removed 6 bases from V and 5 bases from J; junction bases left unmatched: 9. The length of the CDR3 is 13 residues. CDR1 is SQVTM and CDR2 is ANQGSEA in the germline V gene. Production of TCR beta cDNA used about 500 ng total RNA together with a constant-region primer. What produced the TCR beta libraries was three nested multiplex PCR rounds using slightly modified ARM-PCR. For approximately 11 cycles apiece, the opening two PCR rounds ran with TRBV1-TRBV30 forward primers and a C-beta reverse primer. TCRdb passed the multiplex PCR reads through MiXCR, listing each CDR3 protein once. This table holds approximately 340,000 distinct CDR3 sequences, around 60% found once. For blood RNA, unsorted whole blood served as the source, and germline DNA was extracted too.

The V and J genes are TRBV29-1 and TRBJ2-5, with TRBD2 matching over 7 bases. This clonotype originated in a man in his forties with primary liver carcinoma and hepatitis B virus infection. The sample taken for sequencing was peripheral blood. The CDR3 bases are TGCAGCGTAGCTAGCGGAGGGGCGGAGACCCAGTACTTC. Its translation is CSVASGGAETQYF.